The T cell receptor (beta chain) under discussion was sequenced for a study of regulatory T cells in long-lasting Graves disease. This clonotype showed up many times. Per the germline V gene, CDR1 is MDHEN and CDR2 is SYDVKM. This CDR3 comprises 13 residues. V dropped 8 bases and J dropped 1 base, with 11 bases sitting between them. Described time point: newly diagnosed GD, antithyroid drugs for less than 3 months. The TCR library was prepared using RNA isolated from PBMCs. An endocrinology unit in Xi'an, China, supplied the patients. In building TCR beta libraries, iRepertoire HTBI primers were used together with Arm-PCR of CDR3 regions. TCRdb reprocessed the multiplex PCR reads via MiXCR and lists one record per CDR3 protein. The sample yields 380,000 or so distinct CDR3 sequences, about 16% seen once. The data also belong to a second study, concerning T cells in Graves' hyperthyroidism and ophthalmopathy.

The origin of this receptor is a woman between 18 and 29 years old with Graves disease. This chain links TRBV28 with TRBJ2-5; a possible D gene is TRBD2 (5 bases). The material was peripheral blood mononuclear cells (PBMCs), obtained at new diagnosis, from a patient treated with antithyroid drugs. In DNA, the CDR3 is TGTGCCAGCCGTCGACTATCCCAAGAGACCCAGTACTTC. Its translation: CASRRLSQETQYF.